The source of this T cell receptor (beta chain) is a study of cytomegalovirus exposure and HLA in healthy donors. Study-wide findings and caveats: A later analysis appeared to link common viral pathogens to several of the most significant clusters. With high specificity and sensitivity, the classifier reportedly diagnosed cytomegalovirus status.

Worth noting for this clone: Its antigen is not known. The junction departs from germline at one end; a sequencing error may be responsible.

PCR used 60 Vbeta primers and 13 Jbeta primers. This table comes from immunoSEQ multiplex PCR, and its TCRdb copy is limited to in-frame clones, with some not included. The sample carries approximately 100,000 clones, 85% recorded once. This CDR3 region has 15 residues. Germline V gene sequence: CDR1 SQVTM, CDR2 ANQGSEA. The sequencing input was PBMCs. The chain employs TRBV29-1 and TRBJ2-2; TRBD1 agrees at 9 bases. The sequence derives from a man aged 35-49 years in good health and CMV-seropositive. This CDR3 reads CSVVKQGAFFGGLFF. In DNA form, the CDR3 reads TGCAGCGTTGTTAAACAGGGGGCCTTCTTCGGGGGGCTGTTTTTT.